This TCR beta chain was captured by sequencing in a study of T cells in Graves' hyperthyroidism and ophthalmopathy. The CDR3 regions of TCR beta were amplified from RNA transcripts. Carried out on the TCR CDR3, a first-round RT-PCR used the HTBI primer set. Via MiXCR, TCRdb re-called the multiplex PCR reads, giving one row per CDR3 protein. The sample gives 400,000 to 500,000 distinct CDR3 sequences, 13% to 15% of which show up once; roughly 17% is in the top ten. The CDR3 spans 14 residues. Trimming took off 1 base at V and 1 base at J, with 7 bases between the two ends. The study left out patients who had uncontrolled infection, other autoimmune disease, pregnancy or lactation. This clonotype was seen many times.

The TCR sequence derives from a young woman with Graves' hyperthyroidism. The chain uses TRBV12-3 or TRBV12-4 and TRBJ1-1; D is unresolved. Sequencing was performed on blood. CDR3 sequence: CASSLGEGNTEAFF. The DNA of the CDR3 is TGTGCCAGCAGTTTAGGCGAGGGGAACACTGAAGCTTTCTTT.